This T cell receptor (beta chain) was captured in a study of control samples from healthy donors and cancer patients. The junction had 7 bases not matched to a gene; V was cut back by 7 bases and J by 6 bases. Germline values: CDR1 MNHEY, CDR2 SMNVEV (reference sequence). The CDR3 consists of 15 residues. Clones were sequenced by immunoSEQ multiplex PCR, and TCRdb holds only the in-frame ones, with some missing. Of about 130,000 clones in the sample, around 94% are singletons; the top ten hold approximately 14%. The sample was PBMCs. This clonotype originated in a man in his sixties with colorectal cancer. V is TRBV27 and J is TRBJ2-2; 11 bases fit TRBD1. CDR3 region: CASTFWTGGPGELFF. DNA for the CDR3: TGTGCCAGCACCTTTTGGACAGGGGGCCCCGGGGAGCTGTTTTTT.